The 24 T cell receptor beta chains below all came from one sample that was sequenced in a study of lymphopenia after photon versus proton radiotherapy. Some clones are missing from TCRdb's copy, which holds only in-frame ones; the method was immunoSEQ multiplex PCR. The sample yields roughly 58,000 clones, approximately 90% seen once. This material consisted of peripheral blood, taken from a patient treated with proton-based radiotherapy. All receptors derive from a man of 80 years or more with esophageal cancer.

The gene calls are TRBV7-9 and TRBJ1-2; no definite D call. This CDR3 has 14 residues. V was cut by 2 bases and J by 3 bases, with 10 bases left in between. Germline CDR1 SEHNR, CDR2 FQNEAQ (reference sequence). This chain's CDR3 is CASSLLPDDYGYTF. DNA of the CDR3: TGTGCCAGCAGCTTATTACCGGATGACTATGGCTACACCTTC.

V usage is TRBV11-3 and J usage is TRBJ2-1; 8 bases are a match to TRBD2. Per germline, CDR1 SGHNT and CDR2 YENEEA. The CDR3 is 16 amino acids. V lost 3 bases and J lost 3; bases outside the gene matches: 7. CDR3 sequence: CASSFRDSGNYNEQFF. CDR3 bases: TGTGCCAGCAGCTTCCGAGATAGCGGGAACTACAATGAGCAGTTCTTC. Using reference TRBV11-3 and TRBJ2-1 for the parts outside the CDR3, the full variable domain is EAGVVQSPRYKIIEKKQPVAFWCNPISGHNTLYWYLQNLGQGPELLIRYENEEAVDDSQLPKDRFSAERLKGVDSTLKIQPAELGDSAVYLCASSFRDSGNYNEQFFGPGTRLTVL.

The chain uses TRBV5-6 and TRBJ1-2, with 7 positions matching TRBD1. The V gene's germline CDR1 is SGHDT and CDR2 YYEEEE. The CDR3 loop spans 14 amino acids. V was pared by 5 bases and J by 4 bases, with 8 bases of the junction left unmatched. The DNA for the CDR3 is TGTGCCAGCAGATATCGACAGGGAGTCTATGGCTACACCTTC. Protein: CASRYRQGVYGYTF.

The gene calls are TRBV27 and TRBJ2-1, with a tentative D call TRBD1 (6 bases). This CDR3 spans 15 amino acids. Per germline, CDR1 MNHEY and CDR2 SMNVEV (reference sequence). Between the trimmed V and J ends, which lost 5 bases and 7 bases, there was a span of 18 bases. CDR3 bases: TGTGCCAGCAGTCGAATCCCTACAGGGTCGAATGAGCAGTTCTTC. It translates to CASSRIPTGSNEQFF.

The chain carries TRBV7-2 and TRBJ2-7; possible D gene TRBD2, 7 bases. The CDR3 extends over 14 amino acids. Per germline, CDR1 SGHTA and CDR2 FQGNSA. The germline V and J ends were trimmed by 0 bases and 2 bases, with 8 bases remaining between them. The CDR3 nucleotides are TGTGCCAGCAGCTTAGCGGGGGGGCCCTACGAGCAGTACTTC. As protein: CASSLAGGPYEQYF. The variable domain in full, completed from reference TRBV7-2 and TRBJ2-7, reads GAGVSQSPSNKVTEKGKDVELRCDPISGHTALYWYRQSLGQGLEFLIYFQGNSAPDKSGLPSDRFSAERTGGSVSTLTIQRTQQEDSAVYLCASSLAGGPYEQYFGPGTRLTVT.

In DNA, the CDR3 is TGTGCCAGCAGTTTATCGATCGGGTGGGAAAATGAAGCTTTCTTT. Its translation: CASSLSIGWENEAFF. This chain links TRBV27 with TRBJ1-1; D remains ambiguous. V lost 0 bases and J 7 bases, leaving 15 bases between the germline ends. This CDR3 has 15 residues. The germline V gene encodes CDR1 MNHEY and CDR2 SMNVEV (reference sequence).

The chain joins TRBV5-1 to TRBJ1-1; TRBD1 might be the D (6 bases). From germline, CDR1 is SGHRS and CDR2 YFSETQ. V lost 4 bases and J lost 2, with 18 bases in between. The CDR3 length is 16 residues. The CDR3 sequence: CASSPGGGRGNTEAFF. The CDR3 DNA sequence: TGCGCCAGCAGCCCCGGTGGGGGCAGGGGAAACACTGAAGCTTTCTTT.

The genes are TRBV9 and TRBJ1-2, with no clear D. V was cut by 4 bases and J by 8 bases, with 15 bases left in between. The CDR3 totals 13 residues. Germline V CDR1 and CDR2: SGDLS, YYNGEE. In nucleotides, the CDR3 is TGTGCCAGCAGCCCCCAGAGTGGGCTGGGCTACACCTTC. Amino acids: CASSPQSGLGYTF.

V and J are TRBV11-1 and TRBJ2-1; TRBD1 aligns across 8 bases. Germline lookup yields CDR1 SGHAT and CDR2 FQDESV (reference sequence). With 1 base clipped from V and 1 base from J, the junction kept 3 bases outside the gene matches. The CDR3 has 16 residues. The CDR3 loop is CASSLGTGGSYNEQFF. The CDR3 bases are TGTGCCAGCAGCTTAGGAACAGGGGGTTCCTACAATGAGCAGTTCTTC. Supplemented by reference TRBV11-1 and TRBJ2-1, the full variable domain reads EAEVAQSPRYKITEKSQAVAFWCDPISGHATLYWYRQILGQGPELLVQFQDESVVDDSQLPKDRFSAERLKGVDSTLKIQPAELGDSAMYLCASSLGTGGSYNEQFFGPGTRLTVL.

This chain joins TRBV19 and TRBJ2-2; D uncertain. CDR3 size: 15 residues. Germline V gene data show CDR1 as LNHDA and CDR2 as SQIVND (reference sequence). V dropped 5 bases and J dropped 5 bases, with 15 bases sitting between them. CDR3 DNA: TGTGCCAGTAGTTCCTCCTCTGTCGAGACCGGGGAGCTGTTTTTT. Translating it yields CASSSSSVETGELFF.

This clone has only a few counts. The chain has TRBV14 and TRBJ1-2; D is unclear. Per germline, CDR1 SGHDN and CDR2 FVKESK. The CDR3 spans 13 residues. V lost 4 bases to trimming and J lost 4 bases, with 10 bases between them. The DNA for the CDR3 is TGTGCCAGCAGCCGTGGACGGAGCTATGGCTACACCTTC. Translating it yields CASSRGRSYGYTF.

The chain carries TRBV5-1 and TRBJ1-1; 7 nucleotides match TRBD1. Germline CDR1 SGHRS, CDR2 YFSETQ. Losses at the gene ends were 0 bases for V and 5 bases for J; bases not matched to a gene: 7. The CDR3 is 15 amino acids. The CDR3 region is CASSLDGNRGTEAFF. As DNA, the CDR3 is TGCGCCAGCAGCTTGGACGGAAACAGGGGAACTGAAGCTTTCTTT.

The chain has TRBV9 and TRBJ2-7; 9 positions agree with TRBD1. Germline assignment: CDR1 SGDLS and CDR2 YYNGEE. CDR3 size: 14 residues. J was trimmed by 6 bases and V by 3 bases; bases with no gene match: 7. CDR3 sequence reads: CASSARDRVSEQYF. For the CDR3, the DNA is TGTGCCAGCAGCGCCCGGGACAGGGTTTCCGAGCAGTACTTC.

The chain combines TRBV19 with TRBJ1-1; D gene unclear. The length of the CDR3 is 13 residues. Germline loops: CDR1 LNHDA, CDR2 SQIVND (reference sequence). V lost 3 bases, J lost 12 bases, and 17 bases lay in between. This CDR3 reads CASSIGRPAKPFF. The CDR3 DNA follows: TGTGCCAGTAGTATTGGGCGGCCGGCCAAGCCTTTCTTT.

This clone occurred once. J is TRBJ2-7 and V is TRBV7-9; D perhaps matches TRBD1 (6 bases). Germline-derived CDR1 and CDR2 are SEHNR and FQNEAQ (reference sequence). V lost 1 base and J lost 0, with 7 bases in between. The CDR3 has 14 amino acids. The CDR3 DNA reads as TGTGCCAGCAGCTTAGGGGGGCTCTCCTACGAGCAGTACTTC. Protein sequence: CASSLGGLSYEQYF.

V is TRBV5-1 and J is TRBJ2-5; a weak D match, TRBD2 (6 bases). The germline CDR1 and CDR2 sequences are SGHRS and YFSETQ. Trimming took off 4 bases at V and 2 bases at J, with 12 bases between the two ends. CDR3 size: 14 residues. This CDR3 is CASSRSGLQETQYF. As DNA, the CDR3 is TGCGCCAGCAGCCGATCGGGACTGCAAGAGACCCAGTACTTC. Full variable domain (outside the CDR3, taken from reference TRBV5-1 and TRBJ2-5): KAGVTQTPRYLIKTRGQQVTLSCSPISGHRSVSWYQQTPGQGLQFLFEYFSETQRNKGNFPGRFSGRQFSNSRSEMNVSTLELGDSALYLCASSRSGLQETQYFGPGTRLLVL.

The chain employs TRBV10-3 and TRBJ1-4; D uncertain. Deletions cut 6 bases from V and 7 bases from J, with 12 bases between. The CDR3 sequence is 13 residues long. The germline CDR1 and CDR2 sequences are ENHRY and SYGVKD. This chain's CDR3 is CAISPDPAEKLFF. The CDR3 DNA is TGTGCCATCAGCCCCGACCCCGCTGAAAAACTGTTTTTT.

The genes are TRBV29-1 and TRBJ2-1; 10 bases fit TRBD1. Germline V CDR1 and CDR2: SQVTM, ANQGSEA. The CDR3 covers 14 residues. With V trimmed by 3 bases and J by 9 bases, 8 bases remained unmatched. CDR3 residues: CSVDGDRGMGEQFF. The CDR3 DNA reads TGCAGCGTTGACGGGGACAGGGGAATGGGTGAGCAGTTCTTC.

The chain employs TRBV6-5 and TRBJ2-1; no firm D call. Germline V gene sequence: CDR1 MNHEY, CDR2 SVGAGI. The CDR3 has 15 residues. Trimming cost V 4 bases and J 2 bases, with 12 bases left between them. The CDR3 DNA follows: TGTGCCAGCAGTTCCACTCAAGTACCCTACAATGAGCAGTTCTTC. It is translated as CASSSTQVPYNEQFF.

This clone was seen only a few times. The chain recombines TRBV10-1 with TRBJ1-4, with a possible D match to TRBD1 (5 bases). This CDR3 is built from 12 residues. Between the trimmed V and J ends, which lost 5 bases and 5 bases, there was a span of 6 bases. The germline CDR1 and CDR2 sequences are WNHNN and SYGVQD (reference sequence). The CDR3 DNA is TGCGCCAGCAGTAAGGGGAATGAAAAACTGTTTTTT. Protein product: CASSKGNEKLFF.

Only a few counts were recorded for this clone. This chain connects TRBV6-5 to TRBJ1-1; 7 bases fit TRBD1. Germline V gives CDR1 MNHEY, CDR2 SVGAGI. There are 13 residues in the CDR3. After removal of 5 bases from V and 6 bases from J, the junction contained 6 bases not matched to a gene. The CDR3: CASSETGFPEAFF. DNA of the CDR3: TGTGCCAGCAGTGAGACAGGGTTTCCTGAAGCTTTCTTT.

V is TRBV27 and J is TRBJ1-2; 7 nucleotides agree with TRBD1. The CDR3 loop spans 16 amino acids. Germline V CDR1 and CDR2: MNHEY, SMNVEV (reference sequence). V gave up 1 base and J gave up 6 bases; unmatched junction bases: 11. The CDR3 loop reads CASSLLGSKTGNGYTF. For the CDR3, the DNA is TGTGCCAGCAGTTTATTAGGGAGTAAGACAGGGAATGGCTACACCTTC.

This clone came up once. This chain's CDR3 is CASSLIGQGAGGYTF. CDR3 nucleotide sequence: TGTGCCAGCAGCCTAATCGGACAGGGGGCCGGGGGCTACACCTTC. The chain joins TRBV6-1 to TRBJ1-2, with 11 bases that match TRBD1. This CDR3 is built from 15 residues. Trimming took 6 bases from V and 8 from J; bases not matched to a gene: 11. Germline V gene lookup returns CDR1 MNHNS and CDR2 SASEGT.

The chain combines TRBV2 with TRBJ1-3; no reliable D call. The V gene's germline CDR1 is SNHLY and CDR2 FYNNEI. There are 16 residues in the CDR3. The V end was cut by 2 bases, the J end by 2 bases, with 13 bases between. The CDR3 DNA follows: TGTGCCAGCAGTGAAAATTCCCCCACGACTGGAAACACCATATATTTT. This translates into CASSENSPTTGNTIYF.